Included here is one TCR beta chain sequence, with context. This specimen belongs to a study of T-cell reconstitution after alpha-beta-depleted transplantation in children. Unique molecular identifiers were incorporated during preparation of the TCRbeta library. Each CDR3 protein gets one entry after TCRdb re-called the PCR reads with MiXCR. This sample has nearly 550,000 distinct CDR3 sequences; around 19% occur once, and the top ten carry over 3%. The length of the CDR3 is 14 residues. V was clipped by 6 bases and J by 5 bases, with 17 bases between them. From germline, CDR1 is MGHRA and CDR2 YSYEKL.

The sequence was collected from a human donor who donated a stem cell graft to a child with acute lymphoblastic leukemia. The chain links TRBV4-1 to TRBJ2-7; D call uncertain. Sequencing used PBMCs from the stem cell graft donor, obtained from the stem cell graft. CDR3 in amino acids: CASRVGVKAHEQYF. Written as DNA, the CDR3 is TGCGCCAGCAGGGTTGGGGTTAAAGCCCACGAGCAGTACTTC.